Below are 25 T cell receptor beta chains sequenced from a single sample in a study of blood T cells in healthy people across ages. Primers used in a second PCR of roughly 6 to 12 cycles were a sample-barcoded 5' primer and a J-beta primer mix. From the 5' RACE reads, TCRdb called clonotypes with MiXCR, one entry per CDR3 protein. The profile shows about a million distinct CDR3 sequences, roughly 51% of them singletons. Sequencing was performed on blood. The receptors come from a woman aged 60-70 years in good health.

V is TRBV6-6 and J is TRBJ2-1; 9 bases agree with TRBD2. With V trimmed by 8 bases and J by 5 bases, 7 bases remained unmatched. CDR3 length: 14 residues. Germline CDR1 and CDR2: MNHNY and SVGAGI (reference sequence). The CDR3 DNA reads as TGTGCCAGCCTCGGGACTAGCTACCACAATGAGCAGTTCTTC. This codes for CASLGTSYHNEQFF.

J is TRBJ2-5 and V is TRBV12-3 or TRBV12-4; 11 bases match TRBD2. CDR3 length equals 17 residues. Germline trimming cut 2 bases from V and 4 bases from J; bases unmatched to any gene: 9. The CDR3 nucleotides read TGTGCCAGCAGTTTACCGCAAGGACTAGCGGGTGTAGAGACCCAGTACTTC. Translating it yields CASSLPQGLAGVETQYF.

The rearrangement joins TRBV28 to TRBJ2-4, with D tentatively TRBD1 or TRBD2 (5 bases each). The last part of the DNA fits TRBJ2-5 better; the J call may be wrong. CDR1 is MDHEN and CDR2 is SYDVKM in the germline V gene. This CDR3 region has 15 residues. CDR3 sequence reads: CASSSLGGGEETQYF. The DNA for the CDR3 is TGTGCCAGCAGTTCCCTAGGTGGGGGAGAAGAGACCCAGTACTTC.

The CDR3 spells CASSGSLGSYNEQFF. CDR3 nucleotides: TGTGCCAGCAGCGGCTCACTAGGGTCCTACAATGAGCAGTTCTTC. The V call is TRBV7-9, the J call TRBJ2-1; TRBD2 might be the D (5 bases). V lost 5 bases to trimming and J lost 1 base, with 12 bases between them. Per the germline V gene, CDR1 is SEHNR and CDR2 is FQNEAQ (reference sequence). CDR3 length: 15 residues.

The J gene is TRBJ2-6, the V gene TRBV7-2, with D unresolved. Trimming removed 1 base at V and 0 bases at J, with 7 bases between. This CDR3 is 16 amino acids long. Germline CDR1 and CDR2: SGHTA and FQGNSA. The CDR3 DNA sequence: TGTGCCAGCAGCTTAGTACGGGTCTCTGGGGCCAACGTCCTGACTTTC. It specifies CASSLVRVSGANVLTF.

Concerning this clonotype itself: One end of the junction varies from germline; a read error may be responsible. This rearrangement joins TRBV27 to TRBJ2-7; weak D call: TRBD1 (5 bases). This CDR3 region has 16 residues. The V gene's germline CDR1 is MNHEY and CDR2 SMNVEV (reference sequence). The CDR3 spells CAGSPSIGASSYEQYF. The CDR3 DNA reads TGTGCCGGCAGTCCGTCGATAGGGGCTAGCTCCTACGAGCAGTACTTC.

This clonotype was seen a handful of times. The chain recombines TRBV7-9 with TRBJ2-7, with 9 positions matching TRBD2. After removal of 5 bases from V and 6 bases from J, the junction contained 2 bases not matched to a gene. This CDR3 comprises 12 residues. Looked up from germline, CDR1 is SEHNR and CDR2 is FQNEAQ (reference sequence). This CDR3 is CASSLGLAEQYF. CDR3 bases: TGTGCCAGCAGCCTGGGACTAGCCGAGCAGTACTTC.

The chain uses TRBV10-2 and TRBJ2-1; D ambiguous. Trimming stripped 3 bases from V and 15 bases from J, with 12 bases between. Per germline, CDR1 WSHSY and CDR2 SAAADI. The CDR3 is made up of 11 amino acids. CDR3 region: CASSDSLSGFF. The DNA for the CDR3 is TGCGCCAGCAGTGATAGCCTATCAGGGTTCTTC.

V and J are TRBV20-1 and TRBJ2-7; TRBD2 aligns across 7 bases. From germline, CDR1 is DFQATT and CDR2 SNEGSKA (reference sequence). The J segment lost 7 bases and the V segment lost 5 bases, leaving 11 bases of the junction unmatched. CDR3 length: 13 amino acids. CDR3 protein: CSARGGSWREQYF. For the CDR3, the DNA is TGCAGTGCTCGAGGCGGGAGTTGGAGAGAGCAGTACTTC.

This chain connects TRBV5-6 to TRBJ2-7; 7 bases are shared with TRBD1. The V and J ends lost 1 base and 4 bases, in that order; junction bases with no gene match: 8. Germline CDR1 SGHDT, CDR2 YYEEEE. CDR3 length: 15 amino acids. CDR3 bases: TGTGCCAGCAGCTTGTTGGGACAGATTAATTACGAGCAGTACTTC. Its protein product is CASSLLGQINYEQYF. Complete variable domain (other parts from reference TRBV5-6 and TRBJ2-7): DAGVTQSPTHLIKTRGQQVTLRCSPKSGHDTVSWYQQALGQGPQFIFQYYEEEERQRGNFPDRFSGHQFPNYSSELNVNALLLGDSALYLCASSLLGQINYEQYFGPGTRLTVT.

Details on this clonotype: One end of the junction varies from germline; a read error may be responsible. The gene calls are TRBV6-5 and TRBJ2-3; no definite D call. This CDR3 is 14 amino acids long. Germline V gives CDR1 MNHEY, CDR2 SVGAGI. The CDR3: CASSDSLGRDTQYF. The CDR3 coding sequence is TGTGCCAGCAGTGACTCGTTAGGCCGAGATACGCAGTATTTT.

The chain combines TRBV20-1 with TRBJ2-7; TRBD2 might be the D (5 bases). This CDR3 is 12 amino acids long. The V gene lost 6 bases and the J gene lost 3 bases, with 12 bases spanning the gap. Germline CDR1 reads DFQATT; CDR2 reads SNEGSKA (reference sequence). The CDR3 sequence is CSAKLGFYEQYF. The CDR3 bases are TGCAGTGCCAAACTAGGTTTCTACGAGCAGTACTTC.

The chain couples TRBV7-2 to TRBJ2-1; D not resolved. The ends were cut back, 3 bases at V and 9 bases at J, with 12 bases in the middle. This CDR3 contains 13 residues. Germline loops: CDR1 SGHTA, CDR2 FQGNSA. The chain's CDR3 is CASSLQSTSEQFF. DNA of the CDR3: TGTGCCAGCAGCTTGCAAAGCACGAGTGAGCAGTTCTTC.

This chain links TRBV9 with TRBJ2-3, with TRBD2 matching 9 bases. Trimming cost V 4 bases and J 4 bases; bases outside gene matches: 10. CDR1 and CDR2 (germline): SGDLS, YYNGEE. The CDR3 runs to 16 residues. The DNA of the CDR3 is TGTGCCAGCAGCTTCACGGAAGCGGGGGGACCAGATACGCAGTATTTT. Its translation is CASSFTEAGGPDTQYF.

The V call is TRBV3-1, the J call TRBJ1-2, with 8 bases identical to TRBD1. CDR3 length: 14 residues. V lost 6 bases to trimming and J lost 10 bases; unmatched junction nucleotides: 13. Germline V gene sequence: CDR1 LGHDT, CDR2 YNNKEL (reference sequence). The CDR3 DNA follows: TGTGCCAGCAGTCATGGACAGGGCGTTCGTGTCTACACCTTC. Translated, it gives CASSHGQGVRVYTF.

This clonotype occurred a few times. The chain carries TRBV29-1 and TRBJ1-2; 8 bases are a match to TRBD1. Germline CDR1 is SQVTM and CDR2 is ANQGSEA. The CDR3 is 15 amino acids. V lost 5 bases and J lost 6; bases outside the gene matches: 14. The DNA for the CDR3 is TGCAGCGTTTCAACGACAGGGGCGTTAGGTAATGGCTACACCTTC. Its translation: CSVSTTGALGNGYTF.

This chain links TRBV27 with TRBJ2-3; a weak D match, TRBD2 (6 bases). V lost 0 bases to trimming and J lost 0 bases, with 16 bases between them. The V gene's germline CDR1 is MNHEY and CDR2 SMNVEV (reference sequence). This CDR3 is built from 18 residues. The CDR3 region has the DNA TGTGCCAGCAGTTTATCGAGTCTCGCGGGACCTAGCACAGATACGCAGTATTTT. Amino acids: CASSLSSLAGPSTDTQYF.

This clonotype has a single count. This chain joins TRBV11-2 and TRBJ2-1; 8 bases are shared with TRBD2. The trim removed 5 bases at V and 4 bases at J, leaving 4 bases unmatched. The CDR3 consists of 14 residues. CDR1 and CDR2 (germline): SGHAT, FQNNGV. The DNA for the CDR3 is TGTGCCAGCAGCGGCGGGAGGACATACAATGAGCAGTTCTTC. It encodes CASSGGRTYNEQFF. Complete variable domain (other parts from reference TRBV11-2 and TRBJ2-1): EAGVAQSPRYKIIEKRQSVAFWCNPISGHATLYWYQQILGQGPKLLIQFQNNGVVDDSQLPKDRFSAERLKGVDSTLKIQPAKLEDSAVYLCASSGGRTYNEQFFGPGTRLTVL.

The V gene is TRBV15, the J gene TRBJ1-4; possible D gene TRBD1, 6 bases. The germline V and J ends were trimmed by 3 bases and 2 bases, with 10 bases remaining between them. The V gene's germline CDR1 is LNHNV and CDR2 YYDKDF (reference sequence). This CDR3 has 15 amino acids. CDR3 coding DNA: TGTGCCACCAGCAGGTCGGGGGCTACTAATGAAAAACTGTTTTTT. It translates to CATSRSGATNEKLFF.

The chain carries TRBV7-9 and TRBJ2-2, with D unclear. Trimming shortened V by 0 bases and J by 5 bases, and 10 bases separated the two germline ends. The CDR3 is 15 amino acids. The germline V gene encodes CDR1 SEHNR and CDR2 FQNEAQ (reference sequence). The CDR3 reads CASSLAGARTGELFF. The CDR3 region has the DNA TGTGCCAGCAGCTTAGCAGGAGCGAGAACCGGGGAGCTGTTTTTT.

J is TRBJ2-1 and V is TRBV4-1; 7 positions match TRBD2. J gave up 7 bases and V 6 bases, and 6 bases lay outside the gene matches. Germline assignment: CDR1 MGHRA and CDR2 YSYEKL. The CDR3 totals 13 residues. The CDR3 bases are TGCGCCAGCAGTCGCGGGAGTTTAAATGAGCAGTTCTTC. It codes for CASSRGSLNEQFF.

The chain recombines TRBV9 with TRBJ2-5; D is perhaps TRBD1 (6 bases). Trimming removed 1 base at V and 11 bases at J, with 18 bases between. Germline V gene sequence: CDR1 SGDLS, CDR2 YYNGEE. The CDR3 length is 14 residues. In DNA form, the CDR3 reads TGTGCCAGCAGCGTACAATCCGGGGACAATGAGCAGTACTTC. Protein: CASSVQSGDNEQYF.

This clonotype showed up just a few times. The chain couples TRBV4-1 to TRBJ2-4, with unresolved D. Trimming removed 4 bases from V and 0 bases from J, with 10 bases in between. The CDR3 covers 15 residues. Germline CDR1 and CDR2: MGHRA and YSYEKL. In nucleotides, the CDR3 is TGCGCCAGCAGCCCCCTCCTCCTAGCCAAAAACATTCAGTACTTC. This codes for CASSPLLLAKNIQYF.

The chain has TRBV12-3 or TRBV12-4 and TRBJ1-2; D is unclear. The CDR3 loop spans 14 amino acids. The V end was cut by 0 bases, the J end by 3 bases, with 8 bases between. CDR3 sequence: CASSLARVDYGYTF. CDR3 coding DNA: TGTGCCAGCAGTTTAGCCAGAGTGGACTATGGCTACACCTTC.

The chain combines TRBV7-3 with TRBJ2-3; D is unclear. Trimming shortened V by 1 base and J by 1 base, and 6 bases separated the two germline ends. There are 14 residues in the CDR3. Germline values: CDR1 SGHTA, CDR2 FQGTGA. The CDR3, as DNA: TGTGCCAGCAGCTTAAGTCACCGCACAGATACGCAGTATTTT. Protein sequence: CASSLSHRTDTQYF.